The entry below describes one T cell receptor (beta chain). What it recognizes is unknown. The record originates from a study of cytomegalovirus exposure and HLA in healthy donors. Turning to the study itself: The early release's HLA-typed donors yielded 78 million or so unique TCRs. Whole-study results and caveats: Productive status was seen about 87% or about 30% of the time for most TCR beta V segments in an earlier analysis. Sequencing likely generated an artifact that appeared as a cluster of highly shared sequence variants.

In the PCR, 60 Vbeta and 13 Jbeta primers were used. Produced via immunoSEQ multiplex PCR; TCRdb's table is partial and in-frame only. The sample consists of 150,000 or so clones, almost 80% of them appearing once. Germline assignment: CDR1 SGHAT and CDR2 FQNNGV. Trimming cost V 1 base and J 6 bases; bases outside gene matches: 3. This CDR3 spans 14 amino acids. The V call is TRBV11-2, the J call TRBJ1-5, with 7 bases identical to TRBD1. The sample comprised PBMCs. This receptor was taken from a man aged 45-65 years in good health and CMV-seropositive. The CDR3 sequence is CASSLGGGSQPQHF. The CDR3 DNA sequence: TGTGCCAGCAGCTTAGGAGGGGGCAGTCAGCCCCAGCATTTT.